The T cell receptor beta chain under discussion was sequenced for a study of blood T cell repertoires in COVID-19. Turning to the study itself: Samples came from the United States, Italy and Spain, spanning acute and convalescent COVID-19. In each case, the material was cDNA or gDNA derived from T cells, B-cell-depleted T cells, or PBMCs.

As processed by the authors: Counts of nucleated cells, estimated from reference gene primer amplification, were obtained. Profiled with immunoSEQ multiplex PCR; TCRdb holds only in-frame clones, not every one. V and J calls and clone size are copied from that table; D and trimming were computed from the DNA. The sample lists about 220,000 clones; 80% were seen once. V was pared by 0 bases and J by 5 bases, with 6 bases of the junction left unmatched. CDR1 is SGHNT and CDR2 is YYREEE in the germline V gene (reference sequence). The CDR3 consists of 16 residues. The receptor was isolated from an older woman with acute or convalescent COVID-19. The J gene is TRBJ2-3, the V gene TRBV5-4, with TRBD2 matching over 10 bases. The sequenced sample was peripheral blood. CDR3 sequence reads: CASSLAAGGRGDTQYF. In nucleotides, the CDR3 is TGTGCCAGCAGCTTGGCAGCGGGGGGGCGAGGAGATACGCAGTATTTT.